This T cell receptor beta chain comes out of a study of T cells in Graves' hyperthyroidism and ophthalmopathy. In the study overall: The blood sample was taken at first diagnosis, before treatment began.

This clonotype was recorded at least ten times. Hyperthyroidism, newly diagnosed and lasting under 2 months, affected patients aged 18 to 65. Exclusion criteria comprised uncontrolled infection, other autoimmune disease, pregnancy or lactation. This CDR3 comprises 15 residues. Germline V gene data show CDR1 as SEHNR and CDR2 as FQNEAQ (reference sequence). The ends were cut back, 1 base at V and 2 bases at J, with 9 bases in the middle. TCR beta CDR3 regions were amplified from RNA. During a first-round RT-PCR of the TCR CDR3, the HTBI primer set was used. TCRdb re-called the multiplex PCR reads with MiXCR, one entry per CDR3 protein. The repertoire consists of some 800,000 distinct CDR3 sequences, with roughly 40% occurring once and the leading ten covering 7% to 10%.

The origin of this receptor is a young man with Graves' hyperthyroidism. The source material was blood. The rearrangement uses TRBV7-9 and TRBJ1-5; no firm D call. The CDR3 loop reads CASSLGLYGNQPQHF. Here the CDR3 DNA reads TGTGCCAGCAGCTTAGGTCTGTACGGCAATCAGCCCCAGCATTTT.